This paragraph reports one T cell receptor (beta chain). This clone was picked up one time. Its antigen has not been determined. No much larger clone is present one base from it, and per-base qualities are unavailable. The library was made by the immunoSEQ multiplex PCR assay. For the multiplex PCR, a mixture combining 60 forward primers for TCR Vbeta segments and 13 reverse primers for TCR Jbeta segments was used. Amplification of the CDR3 region of rearranged TCR beta genes was performed with a multiplex PCR assay on genomic DNA. The amplified TCR beta libraries were sequenced on the Illumina HiSeq System as 87-base-pair reads. The source study handled its data this way. A later analysis tallied around 80 million unique TCR beta chains across the 666 repertoires, and some 10 million of those chains were shared by two or more donors. To remove PCR and sequencing errors, raw reads were error-corrected and collapsed into unique sequences using a nearest-neighbor algorithm that merged closely related sequences. V, D and J gene segments were assigned by aligning CDR3 sequences to IMGT reference sequences. Each retained sequence needed at least a six-nucleotide match to both a V gene segment and a J gene segment. A rearrangement counted as productive if the CDR3 had no stop codons and remained in frame with V and J, and every other rearrangement counted as non-productive. Following IMGT convention, CDR3 was defined as the stretch from the second conserved V-encoded cysteine to the conserved J-encoded phenylalanine. Sequences without an unambiguous match to a single V gene segment were excluded from the earlier analysis of about 600 of the donors. An earlier analysis of almost 600 of the donors classified V segments as functional when productive rearrangements were above 56.7% and as segregating when the standard deviation between donors was above 5%. A statistical classification framework was developed to diagnose cytomegalovirus status using the catalog of TCR beta chain sequences. In a later analysis, V and J genes were assigned by comparing TCR nucleotide sequences against IMGT/GENE-DB human TR gene sequences. In a later analysis, CDR3 sequences and most-parsimonious VDJ recombination scenarios were assigned using the TCRdist pipeline. In a later analysis, each TCR beta chain was defined by its CDR3 amino acid sequence together with its V-gene family, and reads lacking a unique V-gene family were excluded. To address suspected cross-contamination and a sequencing artifact, a later analysis removed roughly 580 highly shared, low-generation-probability nucleotide sequences. For each public chain, a later analysis derived a clonal expansion index from normalized ranks of inferred template counts within each repertoire. A later analysis computed generation probabilities with a VDJ recombination model fitted to out-of-frame rearrangements, and checked the results against IGoR. Hypergeometric tests were used in a later analysis to score TCR-TCR, TCR-HLA and TCR-CMV co-occurrence, with a repertoire-size bias correction applied to the TCR pairs. In a later analysis, false discovery rates were estimated by permuting HLA or CMV assignments 20 times. In a later analysis, co-occurring TCRs were grouped using DBSCAN, with TCRdist sequence similarity added in when clustering inside HLA-allele-positive subsets. Repertoires with fewer than 30,000 or more than 120,000 public chains were left out of co-occurrence clustering, as were a handful of repertoires with anomalous nucleotide sharing. TCRdb re-hosts the immuneACCESS table, in-frame sequences only. Its copies lack some clones; in the studies checked, an unresolved V gene accounts for under half of them, and the cause for the rest is not known. V and J calls plus clone size are reproduced from that table; the DNA served to infer D and trimming. The sample records some 200,000 clones, about two thirds of which are singletons. The ten largest clonotypes hold around 2.6% of the sample.

The cohort consisted of some 670 healthy bone marrow donors. All cohort members were sampled while nominally healthy, although unrecorded immune exposures were likely present. The donor was CMV seropositive and belonged to the group of 270 or so seropositive cohort members. Every donor gave a peripheral blood sample, and the peripheral blood mononuclear cells from that sample were used for TCR beta sequencing. Genomic DNA extraction from the blood cell samples was performed with the Qiagen DNeasy Blood Extraction Kit. Here V drops 4 bases and J drops 0 bases, and the junction holds 9 bases not matched to any gene. The CDR3 goes from the cysteine to the phenylalanine over 19 residues. The retained sequence is limited to the CDR3, 57 bases, with the frame set at the first base. Sequences SGHKS (CDR1) and YYEKEE (CDR2) are obtained from the germline V gene (reference sequence). The record originates from a study of cytomegalovirus exposure and HLA in healthy donors (TCRdb year 2017). At the level of the whole study: According to an earlier analysis of several hundred of the donors, some 180 million T cells yielded approximately 120 million unique TCR beta sequences and about 300 Gb of sequence data. Because of strong linkage in the cohort, five DR-DQ haplotypes were treated as single units for association and clustering. Typing coverage differed by locus: A, B, C, DRB1 and DQB1 were typed in about 620-630 donors, DQA1 in about 500, DPA1 in some 570, and DPB1 in roughly 470. Among roughly 370 genotyped donors of the cohort, an average of 235,054 unique TCR beta nucleotide sequences were sequenced per donor, around 20% of them non-productive. Around 320 gigabases of sequencing data and approximately 93 million unique TCR sequences were included in an early release covering 550 to 800 HLA-typed donors. A later genetic analysis used genome-wide SNP genotypes for about 65% of the 666 donors, treating that subset as a discovery cohort. To decide whether each TCR beta V gene segment behaved as functional or pseudogenic, an earlier analysis of 587 of the donors relied on high-throughput TCR beta sequencing. The study combined high-throughput TCR immunosequencing, statistical association of individual TCRs with disease status, and machine learning to predict cytomegalovirus infection status. Both class I and class II loci were covered by HLA typing, at four-digit resolution. Along with the approximately 600-subject first cohort, a separate validation cohort of some 130 different subjects was used. Of the roughly 390 genotyped donors, 81% fell in the genetic ancestry cluster associated with self-reported Caucasian donors. Donor age, sex, ethnicity and CMV serostatus were compiled together with the repertoire data. All discovery cohort repertoires had been generated using a single sequencing platform. To study patterns of TCR occurrence, a later analysis re-analyzed previously published TCR beta repertoires from 500 to 850 donors and added high-resolution HLA genotyping. The study profiled the T cell repertoires of fewer than 850 subjects by immunosequencing and related them to cytomegalovirus serostatus. The study aimed to test whether cataloging public T cell receptors could reveal signatures of past pathogen exposure. Rather than drawing on any new phenotypic data, the later analysis identified candidate immune exposures from TCR beta sequences and the way those sequences occurred across donors. Overall study outcomes, separate from this receptor: The study gave a list of 150 to 200 TCR beta chains associated with cytomegalovirus. In this cohort, only TCR beta chains were sequenced, and detectable features were limited by the absence of alpha or paired-chain data. V-gene and J-gene trimming of TCR beta chains was associated with a missense DCLRE1C variant in a later genetic analysis, and the association was replicated in an independent cohort. A later analysis reported that several top co-occurrence clusters appeared linked to parvovirus B19, influenza, CMV and Epstein-Barr virus. Correlated functional status among segregating V segments might be attributable to linkage disequilibrium, but an unknown experimental factor could not be ruled out. A further reported finding was that TCR beta sequences accurately predicted the HLA-A and HLA-B alleles for most subjects in the first cohort. HLA typing was unavailable for some donors at each locus, so association tests used only the typed subset. The only immune exposure information available for the cohort was CMV serostatus. In both the original and validation cohorts, the classifier was reported to diagnose cytomegalovirus status with high specificity and sensitivity. When HLA alleles, especially DR and DQ, strongly co-occurred, attributing TCR associations to individual alleles was difficult. A cluster of highly shared sequence variants was judged likely to be a technical artifact of the sequencing pipeline. Some IMGT-functional V segments, including TRBV6-2 and TRBV6-3, could not be told apart with the 87-base-pair reads, so those segments were excluded. Roughly uniform sequencing depth across donors was assumed in presence/absence analyses, although this assumption may not hold. The earlier analysis of about 600 of the donors excluded about 16 rarely observed V segments, including chromosome 9 orphons, because counts were too low. In a later analysis, TCR association rates were found to vary across HLA loci, with the most associated TCRs seen for DRB1 alleles and the fewest for HLA-C alleles. In a later analysis, HLA-associated TCR beta chains showed more clonal expansion and lower generation probabilities than non-associated chains that were equally common. According to a later analysis, most CMV-associated TCR beta chains appeared to be HLA-restricted, and the HLA associations seemed to be driven largely by CMV exposure. Across donors, most TCR sequences were observed very rarely, whereas some public TCRs were present in many individuals. In vitro tests confirmed that a few of the cytomegalovirus-associated TCR beta chains recognize cytomegalovirus antigens. Broadly in line with IMGT annotations, most TCR beta V segments showed up in productive rearrangements about 90% or about 30% of the time in an earlier analysis of several hundred of the donors. At a false discovery rate of 0.05, a later analysis linked 15,000 to 20,000 TCR beta sequences to specific HLA alleles. The authors suggested that the approach could potentially be generalized to other disease states and immunological phenotypes. A later genetic analysis reported fewer N-insertions in productive TCRs among donors in an Asian-associated ancestry cluster than the roughly 640-donor mean.

The rearrangement combines TRBV5-5 with TRBJ2-2, and TRBD2 aligns with 13 junction nucleotides. The receptor was isolated from a man aged 35-49 years in good health and CMV-seropositive. Sequencing used PBMCs. The DNA reads as follows: TGTGCCAGCAGCCTCCGACTAGCGGGGGGCCGCTCGAACACCGGGGAGCTGTTTTTT. Translation gives CASSLRLAGGRSNTGELFF.